These 28 T cell receptor beta chains were all obtained from the same sample, sequenced in a study of T cell responses to AZD1222 COVID-19 vaccine. TCRdb's copy holds only in-frame clones and misses some; the assay was immunoSEQ multiplex PCR. The sample records over 110,000 clones, roughly 90% being singletons. This material consisted of peripheral blood, taken 28 days after the second AZD1222 dose. These receptor sequences come from an adult who received the AZD1222 COVID-19 vaccine.

The V gene is TRBV5-6, the J gene TRBJ1-6, with D hard to call. CDR3 size: 13 residues. Germline V gene lookup returns CDR1 SGHDT and CDR2 YYEEEE. Trimming took 3 bases from V and 5 from J, leaving 6 bases between them. The CDR3 nucleotides are TGTGCCAGCAGCTCAGTCCATAATTCACCCCTCCACTTT. Translation gives CASSSVHNSPLHF.

The rearrangement joins TRBV5-1 to TRBJ2-1, with D perhaps matching TRBD1 (6 bases). V lost 3 bases to trimming and J lost 7 bases, with 14 bases between them. The germline V gene has CDR1 SGHRS and CDR2 YFSETQ. CDR3 length equals 14 residues. The CDR3 sequence: CASSSGVPINEQFF. CDR3 DNA: TGCGCCAGCAGCTCAGGGGTTCCTATTAATGAGCAGTTCTTC.

V is TRBV28 and J is TRBJ1-2, with TRBD1 matching over 9 bases. The CDR3 sequence is 16 residues long. CDR1 is MDHEN, CDR2 SYDVKM, per germline. The ends lost 6 bases at V and 8 bases at J; junction bases unmatched: 16. CDR3 sequence: CASSGTGTGNFGGYTF. CDR3 in DNA: TGTGCCAGCAGCGGCACCGGGACAGGGAATTTCGGAGGCTACACCTTC.

DNA for the CDR3: TGCGCCAGCAGCTTGGCCCAGGCCTCACCCCTCCACTTT. Translated, it gives CASSLAQASPLHF. The rearrangement uses TRBV5-1 and TRBJ1-6; no firm D call. The germline V and J ends were trimmed by 0 bases and 10 bases, with 8 bases remaining between them. The CDR3 totals 13 residues. The V gene's germline CDR1 is SGHRS and CDR2 YFSETQ.

DNA of the CDR3: TGTGCCAGCAGCTTACAGGTTGCGTCCACTGAAGCTTTCTTT. It encodes CASSLQVASTEAFF. V usage is TRBV7-8 and J usage is TRBJ1-1; no reliable D call. This CDR3 has 14 residues. Germline assignment: CDR1 SGHVS and CDR2 FQNEAQ. V was pared by 2 bases and J by 4 bases, with 11 bases between.

This clone was picked up one time. The gene calls are TRBV6-5 and TRBJ1-1; no clear D gene. The germline V gene has CDR1 MNHEY and CDR2 SVGAGI. This CDR3 comprises 13 residues. Between the trimmed V and J ends, which lost 6 bases and 3 bases, there was a span of 11 bases. The CDR3 reads CASSRTLYTEAFF. For the CDR3, the DNA is TGTGCCAGCAGCCGTACACTCTACACTGAAGCTTTCTTT.

This chain uses TRBV6-2 or TRBV6-3 with TRBJ2-1; TRBD2 aligns across 7 bases. The CDR3 length is 14 residues. Trimming cost V 4 bases and J 7 bases; bases outside gene matches: 7. Germline V gene data show CDR1 as MNHEY and CDR2 as SVGEGT. The CDR3 region has the DNA TGTGCCAGCAGTTTCTCCGGGACTACGAATGAGCAGTTCTTC. It yields the protein CASSFSGTTNEQFF.

This chain uses TRBV5-1 with TRBJ2-3; D not certain. The V gene's germline CDR1 is SGHRS and CDR2 YFSETQ. This CDR3 comprises 18 residues. Between the trimmed V and J ends, which lost 1 base and 0 bases, there was a span of 18 bases. This CDR3 is CASSLSFRRPLSTDTQYF. DNA of the CDR3: TGCGCCAGCAGCTTGTCGTTTCGGCGGCCCCTGAGCACAGATACGCAGTATTTT.

This rearrangement joins TRBV2 to TRBJ2-5, with a possible D match to TRBD1 (5 bases). The CDR3 contains 13 residues. The V and J ends lost 6 bases and 2 bases respectively, with 10 bases between them. Per germline, CDR1 SNHLY and CDR2 FYNNEI. The CDR3 DNA follows: TGTGCCAGCAGAACAGGTCCTCAAGAGACCCAGTACTTC. Translating it yields CASRTGPQETQYF.

The V and J genes are TRBV7-8 and TRBJ1-3, with D tentatively TRBD1 (6 bases). V lost 4 bases, J lost 0 bases, and 13 bases lay in between. Germline V lookup: CDR1 SGHVS, CDR2 FQNEAQ. This CDR3 has 16 amino acids. The CDR3 DNA sequence: TGTGCCAGCAGCTACCAGGGGTACAGCTCTGGAAACACCATATATTTT. As protein: CASSYQGYSSGNTIYF.

The V call is TRBV5-1, the J call TRBJ2-3, with 9 positions matching TRBD1. Trimming at V came to 4 bases and at J to 1 base, leaving 1 base not matched to a gene. The length of the CDR3 is 14 residues. From germline, CDR1 is SGHRS and CDR2 YFSETQ. DNA of the CDR3: TGCGCCAGCAGCAGGGACAGGGGCACAGATACGCAGTATTTT. Residues: CASSRDRGTDTQYF.

The chain is built from TRBV11-3 and TRBJ1-5; TRBD1 aligns across 9 bases. The germline gives CDR1 SGHNT, CDR2 YENEEA. This CDR3 spans 16 amino acids. V lost 4 bases to trimming and J lost 2 bases; unmatched junction nucleotides: 6. The CDR3 sequence is CASSSDRGLGNQPQHF. The CDR3 DNA reads TGTGCCAGCAGCTCGGACAGGGGATTGGGCAATCAGCCCCAGCATTTT.

V is TRBV3-1 (or the pseudogene TRBV3-2) and J is TRBJ1-4, with D maybe TRBD1 (5 bases). The V gene's germline CDR1 is LGHDT and CDR2 YNNKEL (reference sequence). V shed 3 bases and J shed 6 bases, with 11 bases lying between them. The CDR3 length is 14 residues. CDR3 in amino acids: CASSQRQGYEKLFF. Here the CDR3 DNA reads TGTGCCAGCAGCCAGCGTCAGGGATATGAAAAACTGTTTTTT.

This clone was found once. The rearrangement links TRBV20-1 to TRBJ2-3; TRBD2 might be the D (7 bases). V lost 3 bases, J lost 1 base, and 17 bases lay in between. Germline V gene data show CDR1 as DFQATT and CDR2 as SNEGSKA (reference sequence). CDR3 length: 16 residues. Here the CDR3 reads CSASPVAGGRTDTQYF. The CDR3 coding sequence is TGCAGTGCTAGTCCGGTCGCCGGGGGGCGCACAGATACGCAGTATTTT.

The chain carries TRBV27 and TRBJ2-2, with TRBD1 matching 7 bases. The CDR3 length is 16 residues. V shed 1 base, J shed 0 bases, and the junction held 2 bases outside the gene matches. CDR1 is MNHEY, CDR2 SMNVEV, per germline (reference sequence). The CDR3 loop reads CASSLFGQANTGELFF. The CDR3 DNA follows: TGTGCCAGCAGTTTATTTGGACAGGCGAACACCGGGGAGCTGTTTTTT.

As concerns this clone: Sequence at one end of the junction differs from germline and may be a read error. The gene calls are TRBV9 and TRBJ1-1, with 10 bases matching TRBD1. CDR1 SGDLS and CDR2 YYNGEE come from the germline V gene. This CDR3 region has 14 residues. The CDR3 bases are TGTGCCAGCAGTGGGACAGGGGTGAATACTGAAGCTTTCTTT. This gives the protein CASSGTGVNTEAFF. Full variable domain (outside the CDR3, taken from reference TRBV9 and TRBJ1-1): DSGVTQTPKHLITATGQRVTLRCSPRSGDLSVYWYQQSLDQGLQFLIQYYNGEERAKGNILERFSAQQFPDLHSELNLSSLELGDSALYFCASSGTGVNTEAFFGQGTRLTVV.

The J gene is TRBJ1-6, the V gene TRBV5-1, with 10 bases matching TRBD1. The germline V gene encodes CDR1 SGHRS and CDR2 YFSETQ. The CDR3 has 17 residues. V was pared by 4 bases and J by 9 bases, with 13 bases of the junction left unmatched. The CDR3 nucleotides are TGCGCCAGCAGCACTACCGTCGGGACAGGGGAGTTTTCACCCCTCCACTTT. As protein: CASSTTVGTGEFSPLHF.

This rearrangement joins TRBV18 to TRBJ2-5, with TRBD1 as a possible D gene (5 bases). Germline CDR1 reads KGHSH; CDR2 reads LQKENI. Trimming removed 5 bases at V and 5 bases at J, with 18 bases between. The CDR3 is 15 amino acids. The CDR3, as DNA: TGTGCCAGCTCATCCGGGCCCCAGGGTGGGGAGACCCAGTACTTC. It encodes CASSSGPQGGETQYF. Together with reference TRBV18 and TRBJ2-5, the CDR3 gives the full variable domain: NAGVMQNPRHLVRRRGQEARLRCSPMKGHSHVYWYRQLPEEGLKFMVYLQKENIIDESGMPKERFSAEFPKEGPSILRIQQVVRGDSAAYFCASSSGPQGGETQYFGPGTRLLVL.

The J gene is TRBJ1-1, the V gene TRBV7-3; the D is unclear. Trimming removed 4 bases at V and 1 base at J, with 7 bases between. CDR1 is SGHTA and CDR2 is FQGTGA in the germline V gene. The CDR3 consists of 13 residues. CDR3 in amino acids: CASSSSENTEAFF. CDR3 bases: TGTGCCAGCAGCTCCTCAGAGAACACTGAAGCTTTCTTT.

The chain has TRBV6-1 and TRBJ1-1; a weak D match, TRBD1 (6 bases). Germline loops: CDR1 MNHNS, CDR2 SASEGT. V was pared by 3 bases and J by 10 bases, with 18 bases between. The CDR3 has 14 residues. The CDR3 loop is CASSEAGGPTRAFF. The CDR3 nucleotides are TGTGCCAGCAGTGAGGCTGGGGGCCCAACGAGAGCTTTCTTT.

The V call is TRBV28, the J call TRBJ1-3; D call uncertain. Germline V gene sequence: CDR1 MDHEN, CDR2 SYDVKM. The ends were cut back, 5 bases at V and 0 bases at J, with 8 bases in the middle. The CDR3 is made up of 14 amino acids. The CDR3 sequence is CASSIQSSGNTIYF. CDR3 DNA: TGTGCCAGCAGTATCCAGAGCTCTGGAAACACCATATATTTT.

This clone was detected once. Here the CDR3 DNA reads TGTGCCAGTAGTAACGGGATTACTGGAAACACCATATATTTT. This codes for CASSNGITGNTIYF. The chain combines TRBV19 with TRBJ1-3; D is ambiguous. The CDR3 has 14 residues. V lost 4 bases to trimming and J lost 2 bases, with 9 bases between them. The germline CDR1 and CDR2 sequences are LNHDA and SQIVND (reference sequence).

This rearrangement joins TRBV27 to TRBJ1-5, with 7 positions matching TRBD1. The V gene end was trimmed by 8 bases and the J gene end by 0 bases; junction bases not matched to a gene: 13. Germline V gene sequence: CDR1 MNHEY, CDR2 SMNVEV (reference sequence). The CDR3 spans 17 residues. CDR3 in DNA: TGTGCCAGCTACGAGGGACAGAGCCCTTATAGCAATCAGCCCCAGCATTTT. Translating it yields CASYEGQSPYSNQPQHF.

This chain connects TRBV5-1 to TRBJ2-5; maybe TRBD1 (7 bases). Germline lookup yields CDR1 SGHRS and CDR2 YFSETQ. Trimming pared 5 bases from V and 2 bases from J, leaving 22 bases between. CDR3 length equals 17 residues. CDR3 region: CASSRRQTGTRQETQYF. CDR3 nucleotides: TGCGCCAGCAGTCGCCGACAGACAGGGACTCGTCAAGAGACCCAGTACTTC. The entire variable domain, with the rest obtained from reference TRBV5-1 and TRBJ2-5, is as follows: KAGVTQTPRYLIKTRGQQVTLSCSPISGHRSVSWYQQTPGQGLQFLFEYFSETQRNKGNFPGRFSGRQFSNSRSEMNVSTLELGDSALYLCASSRRQTGTRQETQYFGPGTRLLVL.

This clone was seen a single time. Other DNA sequences of this sample code for an identical CDR3. The V call is TRBV28, the J call TRBJ1-5; D possibly corresponds to TRBD1 (5 bases). V lost 4 bases to trimming and J lost 1 base, with 8 bases between them. Germline V gene data show CDR1 as MDHEN and CDR2 as SYDVKM. The CDR3 loop spans 14 amino acids. The CDR3 DNA sequence: TGTGCCAGCAGTTCGGGGACCAGCAATCAGCCCCAGCATTTT. Residues: CASSSGTSNQPQHF.

This chain joins TRBV7-2 and TRBJ1-5; D might be TRBD1 (6 bases). V lost 1 base and J lost 4, with 11 bases in between. The CDR3 extends over 15 amino acids. Germline CDR1 is SGHTA and CDR2 is FQGNSA. This chain's CDR3 is CASSLVAGVNQPQHF. The CDR3 nucleotides are TGTGCCAGCAGCTTAGTCGCAGGGGTGAATCAGCCCCAGCATTTT.

In the case of this clone: This sample also contains other DNA sequences that code for the same CDR3. The chain couples TRBV11-2 to TRBJ1-1; D gene uncertain. Trimming removed 5 bases at V and 2 bases at J, with 9 bases between. The germline CDR1 and CDR2 sequences are SGHAT and FQNNGV. CDR3 length: 13 residues. CDR3 in amino acids: CASSPRGNTEAFF. CDR3 DNA sequence: TGTGCCAGCAGCCCCCGCGGTAACACTGAAGCTTTCTTT.

The chain links TRBV20-1 to TRBJ2-7; D might be TRBD2 (5 bases). Germline V gene sequence: CDR1 DFQATT, CDR2 SNEGSKA (reference sequence). V lost 3 bases to trimming and J lost 3 bases, with 15 bases between them. The CDR3 loop spans 14 amino acids. The CDR3 is CSASGAVDFYEQYF. In nucleotides, the CDR3 is TGCAGTGCTAGTGGAGCGGTTGACTTCTACGAGCAGTACTTC.